This T cell receptor beta chain is from a study of blood T cell repertoires in COVID-19. As for the study in general: Collection of acute and convalescent COVID-19 samples took place in the United States, Italy and Spain.

Germline V gene data show CDR1 as MNHEY and CDR2 as SVGAGI. The CDR3 spans 13 residues. V lost 6 bases and J lost 5, with 13 bases in between. The table came from immunoSEQ multiplex PCR; TCRdb's copy has only in-frame clones and leaves some out. The table lists 60,000 to 75,000 clones, 86% of them singletons. The rearrangement joins TRBV6-5 to TRBJ1-1, with D hard to call. The receptor's source is an older man with active COVID-19. The sequenced sample consisted of peripheral blood. The CDR3 DNA sequence: TGTGCCAGCAGACCGGCCCGAGGGACTGAAGCTTTCTTT. Its translation is CASRPARGTEAFF.